This T cell receptor beta chain was recovered during a study of blood T cell repertoires in COVID-19. Some clones are missing from TCRdb's copy, which holds only in-frame ones; the method was immunoSEQ multiplex PCR. Here the sample spans approximately 15,000 clones, about 89% being singletons. Sequencing input: peripheral blood. This receptor was identified in a human donor in a cohort sampled during active COVID-19.

The CDR3 is CASRNGPEGYNEQFF. CDR3 DNA sequence: TGTGCCAGCAGGAACGGACCCGAGGGCTACAATGAGCAGTTCTTC. The chain is built from TRBV7-2 and TRBJ2-1, with TRBD2 as a possible D gene (5 bases). Germline loops: CDR1 SGHTA, CDR2 FQGNSA. With 6 bases removed from V and 3 bases from J, the gap between germline ends came to 15 bases. This CDR3 is 15 amino acids long.